This paragraph covers one TCR beta chain sequence. The sample originates from a study of blood T cell repertoires in COVID-19. Study-wide background: PBMCs, B-cell-depleted T cells, or T cells provided the cDNA or gDNA that made up the material.

Per the authors' pipeline: Estimation of nucleated cell counts was performed using reference gene primer amplification. Profiled with immunoSEQ multiplex PCR; TCRdb holds only in-frame clones, not every one. The V and J calls and clone size were taken over from that table, and D and trimming were inferred from the DNA. The data contain about 230,000 clones, over 80% of them singletons. CDR1 is KGHSH, CDR2 LQKENI, per germline. The CDR3 has 18 amino acids. The ends lost 3 bases at V and 6 bases at J; junction bases unmatched: 8. This TCR came from a man aged 35 to 55 with acute or convalescent COVID-19. The sample comprised peripheral blood. This chain links TRBV18 with TRBJ2-1; the match to TRBD2 covers 16 bases. CDR3 nucleotide sequence: TGTGCCAGCTCACCCTTGGGACTAGCGGGAGGGCCGGGCAATGAGCAGTTCTTC. As protein: CASSPLGLAGGPGNEQFF.